This T cell receptor (beta chain) is drawn from a study of beta chain features in type 1 diabetes. Study-level findings and limits: Among all four CD4+ subsets, Type 1 diabetes patients had TCRB CDR3s that were moderately but significantly shorter.

This clone turned up a few times. Antigen: not known. What was sequenced were expressed TCRB transcripts, since all of the isolated RNA had been reverse transcribed. TCRdb keeps only in-frame clones here, not all; method: immunoSEQ multiplex PCR. The data show 500,000 to 800,000 clones, around 11% seen once. The CDR3 runs 15 residues. With V trimmed by 6 bases and J by 4 bases, 11 bases remained unmatched. The V gene's germline CDR1 is MDHEN and CDR2 SYDVKM. This TCR was sampled from a man aged 25-40 years with type 1 diabetes. Sequencing input: naive CD4+ T cells from blood. The chain carries TRBV28 and TRBJ2-7; 8 nucleotides align to TRBD1. The CDR3, as DNA: TGTGCCAGCAGGCTACAGGGGGAGGTATCGTACGAGCAGTACTTC. Its translation: CASRLQGEVSYEQYF. Variable domain in full (rest from reference TRBV28 and TRBJ2-7): DVKVTQSSRYLVKRTGEKVFLECVQDMDHENMFWYRQDPGLGLRLIYFSYDVKMKEKGDIPEGYSVSREKKERFSLILESASTNQTSMYLCASRLQGEVSYEQYFGPGTRLTVT.